The T cell receptor (beta chain) described here comes from a study of T cell repertoires in cytomegalovirus infection. Study summary: TCR beta signatures that were public indicated CMV infection and matching HLA type. Overall study findings and caveats: People with CMV and the relevant HLA were identified by cumulative public TCR beta family frequency. Dominant in the ex vivo response were TCR beta clonotypes restricted by HLA-C and specific for CMV.

Germline values: CDR1 SGHVS, CDR2 FQNEAQ. The CDR3 is 14 amino acids. Trimming cost V 1 base and J 4 bases; bases outside gene matches: 0. This clonotype was detected ten times or more. Its antigen remains unidentified. Via MiXCR, TCRdb re-called the reads, giving one row per CDR3 protein. In the table there are more than 400,000 distinct CDR3 sequences, 26% of which are singletons. The chain recombines TRBV7-8 with TRBJ2-3, with 9 bases aligning to TRBD2. The clonotype was recovered from a human donor in good health (CMV status not recorded). Some clones in this sample may be carry-over from other donors' samples. Sequenced input: PBMCs. The CDR3 DNA follows: TGTGCCAGCAGCTTAGGGACTAGCGCAGATACGCAGTATTTT. Translated, it gives CASSLGTSADTQYF.